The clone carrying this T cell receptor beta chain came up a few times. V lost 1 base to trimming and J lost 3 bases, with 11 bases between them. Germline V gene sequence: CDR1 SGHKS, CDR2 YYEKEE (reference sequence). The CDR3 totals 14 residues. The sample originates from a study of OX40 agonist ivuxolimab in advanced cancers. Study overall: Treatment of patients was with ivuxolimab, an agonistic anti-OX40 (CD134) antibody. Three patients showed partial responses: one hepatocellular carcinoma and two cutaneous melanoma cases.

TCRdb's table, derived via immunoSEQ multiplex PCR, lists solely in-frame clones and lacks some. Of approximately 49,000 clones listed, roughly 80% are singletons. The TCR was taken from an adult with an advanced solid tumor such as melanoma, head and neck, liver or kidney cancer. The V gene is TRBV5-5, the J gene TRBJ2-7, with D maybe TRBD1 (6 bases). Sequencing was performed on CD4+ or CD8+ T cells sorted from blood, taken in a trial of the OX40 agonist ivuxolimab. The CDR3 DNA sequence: TGTGCCAGCAGCTTGAGTACAGGGTTCTACGAGCAGTACTTC. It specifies CASSLSTGFYEQYF.